This TCR beta chain was recorded in a study of T cells in Graves' hyperthyroidism and ophthalmopathy. Overall study results and limits: A model of 13 V-J features distinguished ophthalmopathy from stable hyperthyroidism. Blood also held most thyroid clonotypes expanded beyond 0.001.

Researchers amplified the TCR beta CDR3 regions from RNA transcripts. The primer set for the first-round RT-PCR of the TCR CDR3 was HTBI. TCRdb reanalysed the multiplex PCR reads using MiXCR and keeps one entry per CDR3 protein. The top ten hold 15% to 20% of the sample, which has about 570,000 distinct CDR3 sequences, 35% to 55% seen once. As concerns this clonotype: Its antigen is unknown.

CDR3 length: 16 residues. Trimming took 3 bases from V and 2 from J, leaving 19 bases between them. Looked up from germline, CDR1 is SQVTM and CDR2 is ANQGSEA. Diagnostic assessment was based on clinical symptoms, serum thyroxine and TRAb, thyroid ultrasound and orbital computed tomography. This TCR was recovered from an adult woman with Graves' disease, either hyperthyroidism or ophthalmopathy (not recorded which). The chain carries TRBV29-1 and TRBJ1-1; D is possibly TRBD1 (6 bases). Sequencing was done on a sample of peripheral blood or thyroid tissue (not recorded which). CDR3 loop: CSVDRGGPSGNTEAFF. The DNA of the CDR3 is TGCAGCGTTGATAGAGGGGGGCCCTCTGGAAACACTGAAGCTTTCTTT.